The 29 T cell receptor beta chains below all came from one sample that was sequenced in a study of T cells after yellow fever vaccination. TCRdb re-called the 5' RACE reads with MiXCR, one entry per CDR3 protein. The sample includes 550,000 to 750,000 distinct CDR3 sequences, about 13% of them seen just once. The sample in question was PBMCs, obtained on the day of the yellow fever booster vaccination. All receptors come from a young man who received the YFV17D yellow fever vaccine.

This chain links TRBV15 with TRBJ1-3; D unresolved. V lost 6 bases, J lost 4 bases, and 16 bases lay in between. There are 15 residues in the CDR3. Germline CDR1 LNHNV, CDR2 YYDKDF (reference sequence). In nucleotides, the CDR3 is TGTGCCACCAGTCTGAGTCCGTTCGCGGGAAACACCATATATTTT. The encoded protein is CATSLSPFAGNTIYF.

The chain couples TRBV5-6 to TRBJ2-2, with D perhaps matching TRBD1 (5 bases). V was pared by 0 bases and J by 3 bases, with 12 bases between. CDR3 length: 16 residues. Per germline, CDR1 SGHDT and CDR2 YYEEEE. Here the CDR3 DNA reads TGTGCCAGCAGCTTGGTGGGGCCCAGGCACACCGGGGAGCTGTTTTTT. Translated: CASSLVGPRHTGELFF.

This chain joins TRBV7-2 and TRBJ2-5; D not certain. The germline V gene encodes CDR1 SGHTA and CDR2 FQGNSA. V gave up 3 bases and J gave up 2 bases, with 7 bases separating them. The CDR3 has 13 residues. This chain's CDR3 is CASSFAIQETQYF. The CDR3, as DNA: TGTGCCAGCAGCTTTGCCATACAAGAGACCCAGTACTTC.

The rearrangement joins TRBV29-1 to TRBJ1-2; a possible D gene is TRBD1 (5 bases). CDR3 size: 12 residues. The germline V and J ends were trimmed by 8 bases and 5 bases, with 15 bases remaining between them. CDR1 and CDR2 from the germline V gene are SQVTM and ANQGSEA. CDR3 sequence reads: CSFGDRNYGYTF. The DNA for the CDR3 is TGCAGCTTTGGGGACCGGAATTATGGCTACACCTTC.

This clonotype was observed a handful of times. The chain combines TRBV15 with TRBJ2-7; D may match TRBD1 or TRBD2 (5 bases each). The V end lost 5 bases, the J end lost 2 bases, and 10 bases lay between the germline ends. The CDR3 is 13 amino acids. Germline CDR1 LNHNV, CDR2 YYDKDF (reference sequence). CDR3 loop: CATSPGPPYEQYF. For the CDR3, the DNA is TGTGCCACCAGCCCGGGACCACCCTACGAGCAGTACTTC.

The CDR3 sequence is CASSAGAGSTDTQYF. The CDR3 DNA sequence: TGTGCCAGCAGCGCGGGGGCGGGCAGCACAGATACGCAGTATTTT. The V and J genes are TRBV5-4 and TRBJ2-3; D is possibly TRBD2 (7 bases). The V and J ends lost 4 bases and 0 bases respectively, with 12 bases between them. The germline V gene has CDR1 SGHNT and CDR2 YYREEE (reference sequence). The CDR3 length is 15 residues.

The genes are TRBV7-2 and TRBJ2-2; D gene ambiguous. Trimming removed 4 bases at V and 4 bases at J, with 7 bases between. The CDR3 loop spans 13 amino acids. Looked up from germline, CDR1 is SGHTA and CDR2 is FQGNSA. The CDR3, as DNA: TGTGCCAGCAGCTCCATGAGCACCGGGGAGCTGTTTTTT. It yields the protein CASSSMSTGELFF.

The chain joins TRBV20-1 to TRBJ2-1; 8 nucleotides agree with TRBD1. This CDR3 has 15 amino acids. The V and J ends lost 2 bases and 8 bases, in that order; junction bases with no gene match: 11. CDR1 and CDR2 from the germline V gene are DFQATT and SNEGSKA (reference sequence). CDR3 sequence reads: CSARPGQANIYEQFF. The CDR3, as DNA: TGCAGTGCTAGACCGGGACAGGCGAATATCTATGAGCAGTTCTTC.

The chain links TRBV7-9 to TRBJ2-7; D might be TRBD2 (6 bases). Trimming left V 4 bases short and J 2 bases short, with 12 bases between. The CDR3 sequence is 14 residues long. The germline V gene has CDR1 SEHNR and CDR2 FQNEAQ (reference sequence). Written as DNA, the CDR3 is TGTGCCAGCAGCTCCATACTAGCTCCCTACGAGCAGTACTTC. Its protein product is CASSSILAPYEQYF.

The V and J genes are TRBV12-3 or TRBV12-4 and TRBJ1-5, with no clear D. V dropped 8 bases and J dropped 4 bases, with 9 bases sitting between them. This CDR3 has 12 amino acids. The CDR3 protein is CASRRTNQPQHF. The CDR3 DNA reads as TGTGCCAGCCGAAGAACTAATCAGCCCCAGCATTTT.

The chain has TRBV25-1 and TRBJ2-7; tentatively, D is TRBD1 (6 bases). The CDR3 covers 12 residues. V lost 6 bases and J lost 3, with 9 bases in between. Germline CDR1 and CDR2: MGHDK and SYGVNS. In nucleotides, the CDR3 is TGTGCCAGCAGGGAACAGGGCTACGAGCAGTACTTC. Translation: CASREQGYEQYF.

The chain links TRBV7-9 to TRBJ2-1; TRBD2 matches at 8 bases. This CDR3 comprises 12 residues. Germline V gene sequence: CDR1 SEHNR, CDR2 FQNEAQ (reference sequence). The trim removed 5 bases at V and 8 bases at J, leaving 2 bases unmatched. The CDR3 loop is CASSTAGDEQFF. CDR3 DNA sequence: TGTGCCAGCAGCACAGCGGGGGATGAGCAGTTCTTC. Combining the CDR3 with reference TRBV7-9 and TRBJ2-1 gives the whole variable domain DTGVSQNPRHKITKRGQNVTFRCDPISEHNRLYWYRQTLGQGPEFLTYFQNEAQLEKSRLLSDRFSAERPKGSFSTLEIQRTEQGDSAMYLCASSTAGDEQFFGPGTRLTVL.

This clonotype came up a few times. The rearrangement joins TRBV3-1 to TRBJ2-2, with a possible D match to TRBD2 (6 bases). Trimming cost V 7 bases and J 4 bases, with 13 bases left between them. The CDR3 is 14 residues long. Germline V gene lookup returns CDR1 LGHDT and CDR2 YNNKEL (reference sequence). The CDR3 protein is CASNTYGGTGELFF. CDR3 nucleotides: TGTGCCAGCAACACGTACGGGGGCACCGGGGAGCTGTTTTTT.

This clonotype was found many times. The V call is TRBV7-6, the J call TRBJ2-7; possible D gene TRBD1, 5 bases. The CDR3 is 13 residues long. V was clipped by 2 bases and J by 5 bases, with 10 bases between them. Germline V gene sequence: CDR1 SGHVS, CDR2 FNYEAQ. In DNA, the CDR3 is TGTGCCAGCAGCTTATCTTCCAGGGACGAGCAGTACTTC. This encodes CASSLSSRDEQYF.

The chain joins TRBV7-9 to TRBJ1-6; D is possibly TRBD1 (5 bases). V was cut by 1 base and J by 7 bases, with 8 bases left in between. Germline lookup yields CDR1 SEHNR and CDR2 FQNEAQ (reference sequence). CDR3 length equals 14 residues. CDR3 DNA: TGTGCCAGCAGCTTAGGGGACTTGAATTCACCCCTCCACTTT. Translation: CASSLGDLNSPLHF.

CDR3 residues: CASSFLPANVLAGEYEQYF. CDR3 DNA: TGTGCCAGCAGTTTCCTCCCAGCTAACGTTTTAGCGGGAGAATACGAGCAGTACTTC. This chain links TRBV28 with TRBJ2-7, with 9 bases lining up with TRBD2. The germline V gene has CDR1 MDHEN and CDR2 SYDVKM. V shed 3 bases and J 4 bases; nucleotides not matched to a gene: 19. The CDR3 is 19 amino acids.

This clonotype was observed a handful of times. The chain employs TRBV20-1 and TRBJ2-7, with D uncertain. Germline values: CDR1 DFQATT, CDR2 SNEGSKA (reference sequence). The CDR3 covers 15 residues. Trimming shortened V by 3 bases and J by 3 bases, and 18 bases separated the two germline ends. The CDR3 reads CSASPELGLLYEQYF. The CDR3 DNA follows: TGCAGTGCTAGTCCTGAACTCGGTCTTCTCTACGAGCAGTACTTC.

CDR3 nucleotide sequence: TGTGCCAGCAGCCCAGGAGGGGGGACGGGGACCCAGTACTTC. It translates to CASSPGGGTGTQYF. The chain joins TRBV7-2 to TRBJ2-5; D may match TRBD1 or TRBD2 (6 bases each). The length of the CDR3 is 14 residues. Germline V CDR1 and CDR2: SGHTA, FQGNSA. V was shortened by 5 bases and J by 7 bases, with 17 bases between the two germline ends.

The table lists this clonotype with a few counts. The chain has TRBV10-2 and TRBJ1-5, with D uncertain. The length of the CDR3 is 12 residues. Trimming removed 4 bases from V and 11 bases from J, with 12 bases in between. Per the germline V gene, CDR1 is WSHSY and CDR2 is SAAADI. DNA for the CDR3: TGCGCCAGCAGTGCCCAGGTCCAGGCCCAGCATTTT. As protein: CASSAQVQAQHF.

This chain links TRBV12-3 or TRBV12-4 with TRBJ2-2; D may correspond to TRBD1 or TRBD2 (7 bases each). V dropped 5 bases and J dropped 6 bases, with 16 bases sitting between them. The CDR3 contains 15 residues. The CDR3, as DNA: TGTGCCAGCAGTCCCCTCAGGGGGGGGGCCGGGGAGCTGTTTTTT. Encoded protein: CASSPLRGGAGELFF.

This chain uses TRBV20-1 with TRBJ2-1, with TRBD1 matching over 8 bases. V shed 4 bases and J 6 bases; nucleotides not matched to a gene: 2. The CDR3 sequence is 12 residues long. CDR1 and CDR2 (germline): DFQATT, SNEGSKA (reference sequence). The CDR3 nucleotides read TGCAGTGCTACAGGGGGCATCAATGAGCAGTTCTTC. This sequence encodes CSATGGINEQFF.

This sequence joins TRBV5-4 and TRBJ2-1, with 9 positions matching TRBD1. V was clipped by 5 bases and J by 12 bases; unmatched bases: 15. CDR3 length: 15 residues. CDR1 is SGHNT and CDR2 is YYREEE in the germline V gene (reference sequence). The CDR3 coding sequence is TGTGCCAGCAGAACCGGGACAGGGCCGGGTGGTGTGCAGTTCTTC. It translates to CASRTGTGPGGVQFF.

This clonotype occurred a few times. The gene calls are TRBV7-3 and TRBJ2-1; either TRBD1 or TRBD2 may supply D (6 bases each). The CDR3 is 15 amino acids. V was cut by 1 base and J by 4 bases, with 11 bases left in between. CDR1 and CDR2 (germline): SGHTA, FQGTGA. The CDR3 protein is CASSLSLGGYNEQFF. The CDR3 DNA is TGTGCCAGCAGCTTAAGCCTAGGGGGGTACAATGAGCAGTTCTTC. Drawing the rest from reference TRBV7-3 and TRBJ2-1, the complete variable domain is GAGVSQTPSNKVTEKGKYVELRCDPISGHTALYWYRQSLGQGPEFLIYFQGTGAADDSGLPNDRFFAVRPEGSVSTLKIQRTERGDSAVYLCASSLSLGGYNEQFFGPGTRLTVL.

The DNA of the CDR3 is TGTGCCACCAGGCTGACTAGCGGGAGGAGCGGGGAGCTGTTTTTT. Its translation is CATRLTSGRSGELFF. V usage is TRBV15 and J usage is TRBJ2-2, with 13 nucleotides matching TRBD2. This CDR3 spans 15 amino acids. After removal of 6 bases from V and 7 bases from J, the junction contained 5 bases not matched to a gene. Germline loops: CDR1 LNHNV, CDR2 YYDKDF (reference sequence).

This clonotype was seen a handful of times. The chain recombines TRBV9 with TRBJ2-1; D is unclear. Trimming cost V 4 bases and J 5 bases, with 10 bases left between them. In germline, CDR1 is SGDLS, CDR2 YYNGEE. The CDR3 length is 13 residues. The CDR3: CASSPNYDNEQFF. The CDR3 bases are TGTGCCAGCAGCCCAAATTATGACAATGAGCAGTTCTTC.

This clonotype has only a few counts. The chain has TRBV5-1 and TRBJ2-7; 8 bases match TRBD2. V lost 4 bases to trimming and J lost 2 bases; unmatched junction nucleotides: 8. This CDR3 contains 15 residues. From germline, CDR1 is SGHRS and CDR2 YFSETQ. Written as DNA, the CDR3 is TGCGCCAGCAGCCCCTTGGCGGGAGGCGCCTACGAGCAGTACTTC. Encoded protein: CASSPLAGGAYEQYF.

This clonotype was detected a few times. V gene TRBV7-9 combines with J gene TRBJ2-3, with D perhaps matching TRBD1 (6 bases). Trimming stripped 3 bases from V and 8 bases from J, with 18 bases between. The germline V gene has CDR1 SEHNR and CDR2 FQNEAQ (reference sequence). CDR3 size: 15 residues. CDR3 loop: CASSFAGAYRATQYF. CDR3 nucleotides: TGTGCCAGCAGCTTCGCAGGGGCCTATCGGGCTACGCAGTATTTT.

The V and J genes are TRBV7-3 and TRBJ2-7; 9 bases agree with TRBD2. The length of the CDR3 is 15 residues. Trimming at V came to 2 bases and at J to 2 bases, leaving 4 bases not matched to a gene. Germline V CDR1 and CDR2: SGHTA, FQGTGA. CDR3 nucleotides: TGTGCCAGCAGCTTAGGTAGCGGGAGCACCTACGAGCAGTACTTC. It codes for CASSLGSGSTYEQYF.

This clonotype was seen more than once but under ten times. The chain uses TRBV5-1 and TRBJ2-5, with TRBD2 identical over 8 bases. The ends lost 4 bases at V and 4 bases at J; junction bases unmatched: 9. This CDR3 spans 15 amino acids. Germline CDR1 and CDR2: SGHRS and YFSETQ. The CDR3 loop is CASSRTLAGGETQYF. The CDR3 DNA reads TGCGCCAGCAGCCGCACCCTCGCGGGAGGAGAGACCCAGTACTTC. The variable domain in full, with the rest retrieved from reference TRBV5-1 and TRBJ2-5, is KAGVTQTPRYLIKTRGQQVTLSCSPISGHRSVSWYQQTPGQGLQFLFEYFSETQRNKGNFPGRFSGRQFSNSRSEMNVSTLELGDSALYLCASSRTLAGGETQYFGPGTRLLVL.